The clone carrying this T cell receptor beta chain occurred many times. Its cognate antigen is unknown. A much larger clone differs from this one at a single base, so this may be a read error. The same CDR3 arises from other DNA sequences in this sample as well. This sample stems from a study of metastatic and nonmetastatic thyroid tumors. Whole-study context: From malignant and benign thyroid patients, repertoires in blood and in tumor or nodule tissue were compared.

There are 17 residues in the CDR3. The V end lost 5 bases, the J end lost 8 bases, and 24 bases lay between the germline ends. CDR1 and CDR2 from the germline V gene are MDHEN and SYDVKM. Study results and limitations: Patients with malignant thyroid tumors reportedly had significantly higher TCR beta diversity than those with benign nodules, in blood and tumor.

All patients were untreated before thyroid surgery. Under the authors' procedure: The study took CDR3 differences across clinicopathological groups and made a distant-metastasis classifier for papillary thyroid cancer from them. TCRdb ran MiXCR on the PCR reads. For this entry, the V and J calls and clone size follow TCRdb and not the study's own pipeline. The repertoire holds about 24,000 clones, with around a fifth as singletons. The chain joins TRBV28 to TRBJ1-4; no firm D call. Sequencing input: blood. The TCR sequence derives from a male donor with papillary thyroid cancer or a benign thyroid nodule (not recorded which). Some clones in this sample may be carry-over from other donors' samples. Written as DNA, the CDR3 is TGTGCCAGCAGTCCTTTCTACTCACCAAGCGTGGGGGAAAAACTGTTTTTT. It codes for CASSPFYSPSVGEKLFF.